What follows is one TCR beta chain and its context. Antigen specificity is unknown. This sample is drawn from a study of T cell responses to AZD1222 COVID-19 vaccine. Overall study results and limits: Females made up more of the donors, who were largely white British, and clonal diversity may have come out too low.

The germline CDR1 and CDR2 sequences are KGHSH and LQKENI. The J segment lost 7 bases and the V segment lost 0 bases, leaving 7 bases of the junction unmatched. This CDR3 has 16 amino acids. Sequencing was performed with immunoSEQ multiplex PCR; in TCRdb, only in-frame clones are kept and a portion is missing. The data show roughly 120,000 clones, 70% to 90% seen once. Source: peripheral blood, taken on day 0 of AZD1222 vaccination. The rearrangement links TRBV18 to TRBJ2-1, with 9 bases identical to TRBD1. This sequence originates from an adult in good health. The CDR3 nucleotides are TGTGCCAGCTCACCACCGGGACAGGGACGTAGGAATGAGCAGTTCTTC. Protein product: CASSPPGQGRRNEQFF.